The entry that follows covers one T cell receptor (beta chain) sequence. This clonotype has at least ten counts. Its antigen is not yet known. Base qualities are not provided; no much larger clone lies one nucleotide away. The TCR beta CDR3 regions were amplified from the RNA transcripts. The TCR CDR3 was subjected to a first round of RT-PCR using the HTBI primer set and the Qiagen OneStep RT-PCR kit. A second multiplex PCR round built the libraries, followed by size selection and purification. The libraries were sequenced on an Illumina HiSeq2000 using paired-end 100 bp reads. In the original analysis: Raw data were processed with SOAPnuke, discarding reads with adapters, uncalled bases, mean Phred below 15, or no exact constant-primer or identifier match. High-quality paired reads were merged using COPE v1.2.5, and each unique nucleotide sequence was defined as a clonotype. Clonotypes were aligned to IMGT TRBV, TRBD and TRBJ reference segments using MiTCR v1.1. Only V-J combinations with frequency above 0.0001, covering 99% to 99.2% of repertoires, were analysed. The TCS score was defined as the ratio of F50 (clonal expansion) to E x V (chaos), calculated using BLOSUM62-based TCRdist between CDR3 peptides within each V-J. Welch's t-statistics and random forest reduced fewer than 600 V-J features to 13, which were used in a naive Bayes classifier (R e1071). TCRdb ran its own pipeline on the public reads, namely fastp trimming at Q25 and MiXCR clone calling, and kept in-frame beta chains. Entries that share a CDR3 protein sequence are merged under the most common genes and DNA. TCRdb, not the authors, supplied the V and J calls. This sample is represented by about 410,000 distinct CDR3 sequences; 13% to 15% of them were singletons. The ten largest clonotypes hold about 18% of the sample.

Moderately to severely active disease, a Clinical Activity Score of at least 3, a NOSPECS grade of at least 4, and a duration under 3 months were present in ophthalmopathy patients. The study excluded patients with uncontrolled infections, other autoimmune diseases, pregnancy or lactation. Clinical symptoms, serum thyroxine and TRAb, thyroid ultrasound, and orbital computed tomography formed the basis for the diagnoses. PBMCs were isolated from more than 8 ml of fresh peripheral blood by Ficoll-Paque density gradient centrifugation. Total RNA was extracted using Trizol reagent, and RNA quality was assessed on an Agilent 2100 Bioanalyzer. Inclusive of the bounding cysteine and phenylalanine, the CDR3 is 18 residues long. The retained sequence is limited to the CDR3, 54 bases, with the frame set at the first base. In the germline V gene, CDR1 corresponds to SNHLY and CDR2 to FYNNEI. The V end gives up 0 bases and the J end 0 bases, leaving 9 bases in the junction not matched to a gene.

The entry originates in a study of T cells in Graves' hyperthyroidism and ophthalmopathy (dated by TCRdb to about 2019). Looking at the study overall: Peripheral blood samples were taken at the time of initial diagnosis, prior to any treatment. Prospective prediction of ophthalmopathy was tested in an independent validation cohort of approximately 18 hyperthyroidism patients and 17 patients who later progressed to ophthalmopathy. After blood sampling, hyperthyroidism patients were treated with methimazole at a starting dose of 30 mg daily, and ophthalmopathy patients were treated with high-dose intravenous methylprednisolone. The approximately 100 discovery patients were randomly divided into training and test sets at a 7:3 ratio. A discovery cohort of roughly 100 patients, roughly 40 with Graves' ophthalmopathy and roughly 59 with stable Graves' hyperthyroidism, was used to find distinguishing TCR V-J signatures. The paper describes TCR Vbeta CDR3 sequencing of 135 peripheral blood samples, made up of 43 ophthalmopathy patients, 70 to 80 hyperthyroidism patients and 17 progressor patients. In addition, the study compared T-cell repertoires in thyroid tissue and in blood from roughly six Graves' hyperthyroidism patients. Overall study results and their limits: Sample size was not statistically predetermined, and investigators were not blinded to group allocation. In validation, the model predicted progression to ophthalmopathy with 60% to 71% sensitivity and about 73% specificity, a median of approximately 6.5 months before onset. Most expanded thyroid clonotypes (frequency above 0.001) were also found in blood, which suggests that blood repertoires may mirror thyroid immune responses. A model built on a 13 V-J signature distinguished ophthalmopathy from stable hyperthyroidism, reaching 85% to 90% sensitivity and around 81% specificity in cross-validation and 80%/75% in testing.

Input material: blood. The sequence was obtained from a woman aged 25 to 45 with Graves' ophthalmopathy. Here the chain combines TRBV2 and TRBJ2-3; the central 7 bases match TRBD1. The DNA sequence is given as TGTGCCAGCAGTGAAGCGCTTGGAAGGGGGCGAAGCACAGATACGCAGTATTTT. Translated, this is CASSEALGRGRSTDTQYF.